The following is a T cell receptor beta chain sequence with its context. Generated by immunoSEQ multiplex PCR, the TCRdb table keeps only in-frame clones and is missing some. Found here are a few hundred thousand clones, more than 70% of them singletons; the top ten hold about 3.1%. The sample comes from a study of Ad26.COV2.S vaccination and SARS-CoV-2 variants. Study context: Intramuscular Ad26.COV2.S at 5x10^10 or 1x10^11 viral particles.

Treatment: some 20 received Ad26.COV2.S at low or high dose, single or two shots; about 5 received placebo; per-sample allocation not given. Specimens were obtained on day 63 following the first vaccine or placebo injection. With 0 bases clipped from V and 3 bases from J, the junction kept 1 base outside the gene matches. Germline CDR1 MNHEY, CDR2 SVGAGI. The CDR3 has 15 residues. This rearrangement joins TRBV6-5 to TRBJ2-3, with 9 bases fitting TRBD2. Here the sequenced sample was peripheral blood, taken in a trial of Ad26.COV2.S vaccine versus placebo. The source of this sequence is a person aged 18-65 years who received the Ad26.COV2.S COVID-19 vaccine or a placebo. CDR3 nucleotides: TGTGCCAGCAGTTACTCGGGACTAGCAACAGATACGCAGTATTTT. Translation: CASSYSGLATDTQYF.